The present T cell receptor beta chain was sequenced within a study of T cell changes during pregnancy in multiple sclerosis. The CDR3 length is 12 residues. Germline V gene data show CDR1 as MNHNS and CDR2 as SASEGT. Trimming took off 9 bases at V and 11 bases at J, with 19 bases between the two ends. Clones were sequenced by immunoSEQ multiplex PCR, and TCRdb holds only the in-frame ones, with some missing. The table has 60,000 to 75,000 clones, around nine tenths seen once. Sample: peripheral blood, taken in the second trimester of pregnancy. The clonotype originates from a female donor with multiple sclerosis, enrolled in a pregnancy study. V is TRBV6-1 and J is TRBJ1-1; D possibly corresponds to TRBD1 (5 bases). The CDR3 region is CASRLWGSVAFF. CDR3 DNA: TGTGCCAGTCGCCTATGGGGCTCAGTGGCTTTCTTT.